This note documents a single TCR beta chain sequence. Its antigen remains unidentified. The CDR3 loop spans 13 amino acids. Trimming took 1 base from V and 2 from J, leaving 3 bases between them. This sample stems from a study of T cell responses to AZD1222 COVID-19 vaccine. Whole-study context: Pooling was applied to second doses at about 4 or about 12 weeks.

Broader study findings: Clonal diversity was possibly underestimated, and white British individuals and females predominated among donors.

Profiling relied on immunoSEQ multiplex PCR, and the TCRdb table lists in-frame clones only, not all of them. The table includes 150,000 or so clones, roughly 93% detected once. The sequencing used peripheral blood, collected on day 0 of AZD1222 vaccination. The gene calls are TRBV12-3 or TRBV12-4 and TRBJ1-3; D uncertain. The TCR comes from an adult in good health. CDR3 bases: TGTGCCAGCAGTTTAGGGACTGGAAACACCATATATTTT. Protein sequence: CASSLGTGNTIYF.